One sample yielded the 25 T cell receptor beta chains listed below, sequenced in a study of T cells in Graves' hyperthyroidism and ophthalmopathy. RNA transcripts provided the source from which TCR beta CDR3 regions were amplified. First-round RT-PCR of the TCR CDR3 relied on the HTBI primer set. Using its own MiXCR run on the multiplex PCR reads, TCRdb lists one record per CDR3 protein. Of more than 450,000 distinct CDR3 sequences in the sample, about 20% were seen once. Sample: blood. Receptor source: a man aged 35-49 years with Graves' ophthalmopathy.

In this sample, this clonotype turned up many times. V is TRBV27 and J is TRBJ2-1; 10 nucleotides align to TRBD1. With 0 bases clipped from V and 8 bases from J, the junction kept 7 bases outside the gene matches. The length of the CDR3 is 16 residues. The germline gives CDR1 MNHEY, CDR2 SMNVEV (reference sequence). The CDR3 sequence is CASSLSTGGLRDEQFF. The CDR3 nucleotides are TGTGCCAGCAGTTTATCGACAGGGGGCTTACGGGATGAGCAGTTCTTC.

This clonotype was found many times. J is TRBJ2-7 and V is TRBV28, with 10 positions matching TRBD2. V lost 7 bases to trimming and J lost 4 bases; unmatched junction nucleotides: 10. The CDR3 is 15 amino acids. Germline CDR1 MDHEN, CDR2 SYDVKM. CDR3 sequence (DNA): TGTGCCAGCACCACTATAGCGGGAGGCGCTTACGAGCAGTACTTC. As protein: CASTTIAGGAYEQYF.

The gene calls are TRBV6-2 or TRBV6-3 and TRBJ2-1, with 8 positions matching TRBD2. Losses at the gene ends were 8 bases for V and 4 bases for J; bases not matched to a gene: 10. Germline values: CDR1 MNHEY, CDR2 SVGEGT. This CDR3 has 15 residues. The CDR3 here is CASGELAARYNEQFF. CDR3 DNA: TGTGCCAGCGGGGAACTAGCGGCAAGATACAATGAGCAGTTCTTC.

A few counts support this clonotype. The chain has TRBV6-5 and TRBJ2-1; D unresolved. The CDR3 runs to 16 residues. The germline V gene has CDR1 MNHEY and CDR2 SVGAGI. Trimming left V 0 bases short and J 7 bases short, with 16 bases between. CDR3 region: CASSYSIAGSRNEQFF. The CDR3 DNA reads TGTGCCAGCAGTTACTCGATTGCAGGTAGTCGGAATGAGCAGTTCTTC.

The V call is TRBV19, the J call TRBJ2-3, with 9 bases lining up with TRBD2. The CDR3 is 14 amino acids. Germline V gene data show CDR1 as LNHDA and CDR2 as SQIVND (reference sequence). V trimming: 9 bases; J trimming: 5 bases; junction bases outside the gene matches: 9. CDR3 protein: CASRQRGVGDTQYF. DNA of the CDR3: TGTGCCAGCCGCCAGCGGGGGGTGGGAGATACGCAGTATTTT.

This clonotype was recorded a few times. The chain carries TRBV20-1 and TRBJ1-2; D possibly corresponds to TRBD1 (6 bases). The V end lost 2 bases, the J end lost 4 bases, and 17 bases lay between the germline ends. Germline-derived CDR1 and CDR2 are DFQATT and SNEGSKA (reference sequence). This CDR3 has 15 residues. The CDR3 DNA is TGCAGTGCTAGAAAGGGGGAATTTTGGGTCTATGGCTACACCTTC. Encoded protein: CSARKGEFWVYGYTF.

This chain connects TRBV20-1 to TRBJ2-7; D unresolved. Trimming left V 1 base short and J 7 bases short, with 11 bases between. Looked up from germline, CDR1 is DFQATT and CDR2 is SNEGSKA (reference sequence). This CDR3 contains 12 residues. The CDR3 sequence is CSARGRVGEQYF. The CDR3 nucleotides read TGCAGTGCTAGAGGTAGAGTAGGGGAGCAGTACTTC.

This clonotype was observed a few times. J is TRBJ1-1 and V is TRBV5-5; D is undetermined. Germline lookup yields CDR1 SGHKS and CDR2 YYEKEE (reference sequence). Trimming took off 0 bases at V and 0 bases at J, with 6 bases between the two ends. The length of the CDR3 is 14 residues. The CDR3 DNA sequence: TGTGCCAGCAGCTTGGACTACATGAACACTGAAGCTTTCTTT. Protein: CASSLDYMNTEAFF.

This clonotype has a count of ten or more. The chain has TRBV5-1 and TRBJ2-3; TRBD1 is a possible D gene (6 bases). Germline loops: CDR1 SGHRS, CDR2 YFSETQ. Trimming removed 4 bases from V and 1 base from J, with 13 bases in between. The CDR3 totals 15 residues. The CDR3, as DNA: TGCGCCAGCAGCCTAGGACAGCTTGGCACAGATACGCAGTATTTT. Its protein is CASSLGQLGTDTQYF.

This clonotype was detected ten times or more. This chain connects TRBV20-1 to TRBJ2-5; 8 nucleotides match TRBD2. The CDR3 is 13 residues long. Germline V gene sequence: CDR1 DFQATT, CDR2 SNEGSKA (reference sequence). The V and J ends lost 4 bases and 4 bases, in that order; junction bases with no gene match: 5. DNA for the CDR3: TGCAGTGCTAAGGTAGCGGGACCAGAGACCCAGTACTTC. As protein: CSAKVAGPETQYF.

This clonotype was seen a handful of times. V is TRBV20-1 and J is TRBJ1-3, with D unclear. CDR3 length: 14 amino acids. The V end lost 3 bases, the J end lost 2 bases, and 11 bases lay between the germline ends. Germline CDR1 and CDR2: DFQATT and SNEGSKA (reference sequence). CDR3 region: CSARVASAGNTIYF. The DNA of the CDR3 is TGCAGTGCTAGGGTGGCATCAGCTGGAAACACCATATATTTT.

The J gene is TRBJ2-5, the V gene TRBV6-5; 9 positions agree with TRBD2. Germline values: CDR1 MNHEY, CDR2 SVGAGI. V lost 2 bases to trimming and J lost 5 bases; unmatched junction nucleotides: 9. CDR3 length equals 16 residues. CDR3 sequence: CASSYRGSGSRETQYF. CDR3 sequence (DNA): TGTGCCAGCAGTTACCGGGGTAGCGGGAGTCGTGAGACCCAGTACTTC.

The V and J genes are TRBV30 and TRBJ2-1; D gene uncertain. CDR1 GTSNPN and CDR2 SVGIG come from the germline V gene (reference sequence). V lost 0 bases to trimming and J lost 8 bases, with 17 bases between them. The CDR3 loop spans 15 amino acids. CDR3 residues: CAWSVRLARKDEQFF. As DNA, the CDR3 is TGTGCCTGGAGTGTAAGGTTAGCAAGGAAGGATGAGCAGTTCTTC.

The chain employs TRBV7-9 and TRBJ2-7; D gene uncertain. The CDR3 totals 14 residues. Germline CDR1 and CDR2: SEHNR and FQNEAQ (reference sequence). V was clipped by 5 bases and J by 6 bases, with 17 bases between them. CDR3 amino acids: CASSPPGSLREQYF. Here the CDR3 DNA reads TGTGCCAGCAGCCCCCCGGGCTCGCTCCGCGAGCAGTACTTC.

This clonotype was observed many times. The chain joins TRBV12-3 or TRBV12-4 to TRBJ1-1, with 11 bases that match TRBD1. CDR3 size: 16 residues. Trimming took 4 bases from V and 4 from J; bases not matched to a gene: 8. Written as DNA, the CDR3 is TGTGCCAGCAGTTCCCACGGGACAGGGGGAAGCACTGAAGCTTTCTTT. The encoded protein is CASSSHGTGGSTEAFF.

This clonotype was detected ten times or more. The V and J genes are TRBV28 and TRBJ2-7; weak D call: TRBD2 (5 bases). The CDR3 runs to 15 residues. Deletions cut 3 bases from V and 3 bases from J, with 15 bases between. The V gene's germline CDR1 is MDHEN and CDR2 SYDVKM. The CDR3 nucleotides are TGTGCCAGCAGTTTCCCGGACTCGAAAGGCTACGAGCAGTACTTC. It is translated as CASSFPDSKGYEQYF.

This clonotype was seen repeatedly, ten times or more. The rearrangement joins TRBV12-3 or TRBV12-4 to TRBJ2-1; a weak D match, TRBD2 (7 bases). Trimming pared 7 bases from V and 4 bases from J, leaving 14 bases between. CDR3 length: 14 residues. The CDR3 region has the DNA TGTGCCAGCACCCAAGGGGGAGGGTACAATGAGCAGTTCTTC. Amino acid sequence: CASTQGGGYNEQFF.

The rearrangement links TRBV5-1 to TRBJ2-2, with TRBD2 matching over 11 bases. With 4 bases clipped from V and 7 bases from J, the junction kept 3 bases outside the gene matches. Germline V gene data show CDR1 as SGHRS and CDR2 as YFSETQ. The CDR3 is 14 residues long. CDR3 loop: CASSRLAGGGELFF. CDR3 DNA sequence: TGCGCCAGCAGCCGTCTAGCGGGAGGCGGGGAGCTGTTTTTT. Looking up the rest from reference TRBV5-1 and TRBJ2-2 gives the full variable domain: KAGVTQTPRYLIKTRGQQVTLSCSPISGHRSVSWYQQTPGQGLQFLFEYFSETQRNKGNFPGRFSGRQFSNSRSEMNVSTLELGDSALYLCASSRLAGGGELFFGEGSRLTVL.

This clonotype was detected many times. V and J are TRBV6-1 and TRBJ2-3, with D perhaps being TRBD1 or TRBD2 (5 bases each). Trimming cost V 6 bases and J 0 bases, with 13 bases left between them. The germline V gene encodes CDR1 MNHNS and CDR2 SASEGT. This CDR3 region has 15 residues. The CDR3 here is CASRFGGVSTDTQYF. The CDR3 bases are TGTGCCAGCAGATTTGGGGGAGTGAGCACAGATACGCAGTATTTT.

A remark on this clonotype: It may be a read error: a sequence one base away is much more abundant. CDR3 coding DNA: TGTGTCAGCAGACCATCCGGGGTGAACACTGAAGCTTTCTTT. Protein sequence: CVSRPSGVNTEAFF. The J gene is TRBJ1-1, the V gene TRBV27; D unclear. Per the germline V gene, CDR1 is MNHEY and CDR2 is SMNVEV (reference sequence). The CDR3 consists of 14 residues.

The chain employs TRBV5-1 and TRBJ1-2; D gene uncertain. V lost 4 bases and J 0 bases, leaving 10 bases between the germline ends. Per germline, CDR1 SGHRS and CDR2 YFSETQ. The CDR3 extends over 14 amino acids. The CDR3 nucleotides are TGCGCCAGCAGCAAGGACCTATCTAACTATGGCTACACCTTC. Residues: CASSKDLSNYGYTF.

This clonotype showed up just a few times. This chain joins TRBV12-3 or TRBV12-4 and TRBJ2-2; 13 bases are a match to TRBD2. CDR3 length: 18 residues. V was clipped by 2 bases and J by 4 bases; unmatched bases: 7. This chain's CDR3 is CASSLQLAGGPSTGELFF. The CDR3 coding sequence is TGTGCCAGCAGTTTACAACTAGCGGGGGGGCCGAGCACCGGGGAGCTGTTTTTT.

Worth noting for this clonotype: This may be a read error: a much more frequent sequence differs by one nucleotide. The rearrangement uses TRBV6-1 and TRBJ1-5; 8 bases match TRBD1. This CDR3 contains 19 residues. Germline-derived CDR1 and CDR2 are MNHNS and SASEGT. V lost 5 bases and J lost 1; bases outside the gene matches: 16. The CDR3 sequence: CASSRTGRKLSASNQPQHF. For the CDR3, the DNA is TGTGCCAGCAGTCGGACAGGGAGGAAGCTATCGGCGAGCAATCAGCCCCAGCATTTT.

This sequence joins TRBV5-6 and TRBJ2-7; no clear D. Trimming took off 0 bases at V and 0 bases at J, with 7 bases between the two ends. Germline CDR1 is SGHDT and CDR2 is YYEEEE. This CDR3 is 14 amino acids long. DNA of the CDR3: TGTGCCAGCAGCTTGGGTCCACTCTCCTACGAGCAGTACTTC. Encoded protein: CASSLGPLSYEQYF.

This clonotype was recorded many times. The V call is TRBV11-3, the J call TRBJ2-1; 13 nucleotides agree with TRBD2. Germline V gene data show CDR1 as SGHNT and CDR2 as YENEEA. Unmatched junction bases numbered 2, after V lost 2 bases and J lost 7 bases. The CDR3 loop spans 15 amino acids. CDR3 region: CASSLTSGRANEQFF. The CDR3 nucleotides read TGTGCCAGCAGCTTAACTAGCGGGAGGGCGAATGAGCAGTTCTTC.